This note documents a single TCR beta chain sequence. Its antigen is currently unknown. The sample originates from a study of shared clonotypes between healthy human individuals. At the level of the study: Serving as donors were two women and three men, whose ages spanned 18 to 49. Notes on the study in general: Sample collection involved blood only; tissue repertoires are likely different. At large depth, rarefaction still showed sorted-subset sequencing to be incomplete. Compared with memory subsets, naive subsets generally had larger estimated richness.

Repertoires were generated with immunoSEQ multiplex PCR, while TCRdb's copy carries only in-frame clones and drops some. The sample lists 650,000 to 800,000 clones, around 92% occurring once. The CDR3 covers 13 residues. The V gene's germline CDR1 is SGHNT and CDR2 YENEEA. The V end was cut by 0 bases, the J end by 2 bases, with 4 bases between. In the naive CD8 group, cells lacked CD45RO and were positively selected for CCR7, so terminally differentiated effector memory CD45RA+ cells were left out. Sequencing input: naive CD8+ T cells sorted from blood. The sequence was collected from a man aged 25-40 years in good health. V usage is TRBV11-3 and J usage is TRBJ2-5, with D unclear. The CDR3 nucleotides read TGTGCCAGCAGCTTAGATCCACAAGAGACCCAGTACTTC. Amino acids: CASSLDPQETQYF.